What follows describes a single T cell receptor (beta chain). Its antigen is unknown. This CDR3 comprises 18 residues. Germline V gene sequence: CDR1 MNHEY, CDR2 SMNVEV (reference sequence). V shed 1 base, J shed 5 bases, and the junction held 15 bases outside the gene matches. Building of the TCR beta libraries involved iRepertoire HTBI primers and Arm-PCR of CDR3 regions. TCRdb re-called the multiplex PCR reads with MiXCR, one entry per CDR3 protein. The table shows approximately 560,000 distinct CDR3 sequences, with around 16% occurring only once. These data come from a study of regulatory T cells in long-lasting Graves disease. Indicated time point: newly diagnosed GD, antithyroid drugs for less than 3 months. PBMC-extracted RNA yielded the TCR library. Study-level results: Persistent disease samples used TRBV28, TRBJ1-2 and TRBJ2-5 preferentially.

This sample also appeared in a second study, on T cells in Graves' hyperthyroidism and ophthalmopathy. That work states: Patients aged 18 to 65 had newly diagnosed hyperthyroidism that had lasted under 2 months. Reasons for excluding patients were uncontrolled infection, other autoimmune disease, pregnancy or lactation. Primed by the HTBI set, a first-round RT-PCR was run on the TCR CDR3.

The V gene is TRBV27, the J gene TRBJ2-5; 8 bases match TRBD1. The specimen comprised peripheral blood mononuclear cells (PBMCs), sampled at new diagnosis, from a patient treated with antithyroid drugs. This clonotype originated in a man aged 18 to 29 with Graves disease. The CDR3 DNA reads TGTGCCAGCAGTTTATTTGGCAGGGGGCAGAGTGGTTATGAGACCCAGTACTTC. Translating it yields CASSLFGRGQSGYETQYF.